A selection of T cell receptor beta chains follows, all from one sample in a study of radiotherapy plus CTLA-4 blockade in lung cancer. TCRdb keeps only in-frame clones here, not all; method: immunoSEQ multiplex PCR. Of fewer than 90,000 clones listed, around 83% are singletons. The sequencing here drew on peripheral blood, taken from a patient treated with radiotherapy plus ipilimumab. All receptors derive from a human donor with non-small cell lung cancer who had stable disease on radiotherapy plus ipilimumab. CDR3s include the opening cysteine and the closing phenylalanine or tryptophan. The D gene is left open where the match is weak. Expanded clones are given a class, and other clones once, few, many or no size at all.

TRBD1	.	TRBV7-9	CASSSGSDRGQTEAFF
.	.	TRBV11-2	CASSLGRSYGYTF
TRBD2	.	TRBV19	CASSSPGLAGVEANVLTF
TRBD1	.	TRBV4-1	CASSQSPGTANTEAFF
TRBD1	.	TRBV9	CASSVVTGALSPGELFF
TRBD2	.	TRBV6-6	CASSYVAGGSDTQYF
.	.	TRBV6-5	CASSAFSDTGELFF
TRBD1	.	TRBV5-1	CASSLVQGAYEQYF
.	.	TRBV5-8	CASSRLGGATNEKLFF
TRBD1	.	TRBV27	CASSFRQGVEKLFF
TRBD1	once	TRBV6-1	CASSSRDRAYEQYF
TRBD1	.	TRBV7-2	CASSLQGMGTEAFF
.	.	TRBV11-2	CASSARDGLTDTQYF
.	.	TRBV2	CASHQGGSSNEQYF
.	.	TRBV2	CASSPDSQPQHF
TRBD1	.	TRBV27	CASSIQGADTQYF
.	few	TRBV7-3	CASSWGANEKLFF
.	.	TRBV6-1	CASSVGAPQGITEAFF
.	.	TRBV10-3	CAISTAGDTGELFF
.	.	TRBV7-9	CASSLSRGGDTQYF
TRBD2	.	TRBV9	CASSVETSGRGHEQFF
TRBD2	.	TRBV19	CASKEREVSTDTQYF
TRBD1	.	TRBV5-1	CASSPEGTGGGTEAFF
.	.	TRBV18	CASSPPPDLSGNTIYF
.	.	TRBV4-2	CASSRTENTGELFF
.	.	TRBV28	CASSSGHDNQPQHF
TRBD2	.	TRBV30	CAWSIPSQRGYEQYF
.	once	TRBV10-3	CAISESKPGSGANVLTF
TRBD1	.	TRBV11-2	CASSLGTGLNQPQHF